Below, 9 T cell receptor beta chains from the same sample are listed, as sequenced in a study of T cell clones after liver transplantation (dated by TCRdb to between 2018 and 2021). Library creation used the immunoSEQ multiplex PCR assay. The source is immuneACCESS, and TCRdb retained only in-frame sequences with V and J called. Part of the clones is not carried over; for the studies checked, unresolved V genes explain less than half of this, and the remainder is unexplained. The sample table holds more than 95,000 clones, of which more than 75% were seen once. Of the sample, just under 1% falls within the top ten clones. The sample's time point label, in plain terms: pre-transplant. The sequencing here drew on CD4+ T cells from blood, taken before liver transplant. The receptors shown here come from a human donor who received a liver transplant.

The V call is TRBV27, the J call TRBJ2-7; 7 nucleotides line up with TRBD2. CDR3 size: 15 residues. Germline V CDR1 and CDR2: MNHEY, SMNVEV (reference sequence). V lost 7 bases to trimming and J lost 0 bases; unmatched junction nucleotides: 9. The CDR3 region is CASTPYGGSSYEQYF. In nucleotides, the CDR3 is TGTGCCAGCACCCCCTATGGCGGGAGCTCCTACGAGCAGTACTTC.

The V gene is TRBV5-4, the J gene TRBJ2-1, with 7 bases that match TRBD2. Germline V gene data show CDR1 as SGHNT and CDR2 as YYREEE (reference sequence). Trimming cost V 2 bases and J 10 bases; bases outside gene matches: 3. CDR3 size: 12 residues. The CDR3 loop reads CASSLPGGEQFF. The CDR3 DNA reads TGTGCCAGCAGCTTACCGGGAGGAGAGCAGTTCTTC. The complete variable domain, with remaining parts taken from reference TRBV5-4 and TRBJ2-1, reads ETGVTQSPTHLIKTRGQQVTLRCSSQSGHNTVSWYQQALGQGPQFIFQYYREEENGRGNFPPRFSGLQFPNYSSELNVNALELDDSALYLCASSLPGGEQFFGPGTRLTVL.

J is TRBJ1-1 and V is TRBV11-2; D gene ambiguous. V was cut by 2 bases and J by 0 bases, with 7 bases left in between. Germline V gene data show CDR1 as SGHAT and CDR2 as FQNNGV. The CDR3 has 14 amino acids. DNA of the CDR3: TGTGCCAGCAGCTTACCACAGCTGAACACTGAAGCTTTCTTT. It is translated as CASSLPQLNTEAFF. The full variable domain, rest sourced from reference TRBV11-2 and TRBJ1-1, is EAGVAQSPRYKIIEKRQSVAFWCNPISGHATLYWYQQILGQGPKLLIQFQNNGVVDDSQLPKDRFSAERLKGVDSTLKIQPAKLEDSAVYLCASSLPQLNTEAFFGQGTRLTVV.

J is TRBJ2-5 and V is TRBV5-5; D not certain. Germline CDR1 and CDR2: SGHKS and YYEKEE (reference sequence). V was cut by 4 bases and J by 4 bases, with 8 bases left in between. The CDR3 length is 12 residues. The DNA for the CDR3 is TGTGCCAGCAGCCATACCGGAGAGACCCAGTACTTC. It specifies CASSHTGETQYF. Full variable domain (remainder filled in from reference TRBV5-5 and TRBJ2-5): DAGVTQSPTHLIKTRGQQVTLRCSPISGHKSVSWYQQVLGQGPQFIFQYYEKEERGRGNFPDRFSARQFPNYSSELNVNALLLGDSALYLCASSHTGETQYFGPGTRLLVL.

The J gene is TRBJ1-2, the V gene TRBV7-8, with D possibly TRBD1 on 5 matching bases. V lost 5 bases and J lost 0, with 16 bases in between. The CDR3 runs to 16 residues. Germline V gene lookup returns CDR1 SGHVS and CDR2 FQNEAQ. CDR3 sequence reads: CASSLGTVDTNYGYTF. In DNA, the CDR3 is TGTGCCAGCAGCCTCGGGACGGTCGATACTAACTATGGCTACACCTTC. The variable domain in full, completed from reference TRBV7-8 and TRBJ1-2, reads GAGVSQSPRYKVAKRGQDVALRCDPISGHVSLFWYQQALGQGPEFLTYFQNEAQLDKSGLPSDRFFAERPEGSVSTLKIQRTQQEDSAVYLCASSLGTVDTNYGYTFGSGTRLTVV.

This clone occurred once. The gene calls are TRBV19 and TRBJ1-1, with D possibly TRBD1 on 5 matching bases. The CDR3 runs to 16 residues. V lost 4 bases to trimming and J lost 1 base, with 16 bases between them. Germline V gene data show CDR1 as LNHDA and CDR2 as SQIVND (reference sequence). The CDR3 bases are TGTGCCAGTAGTAACCCCGGGACCGGACGGAACACTGAAGCTTTCTTT. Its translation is CASSNPGTGRNTEAFF.

CDR3 sequence: CASSRASRSEYF. The DNA for the CDR3 is TGTGCCAGCAGCCGGGCAAGCAGGTCGGAGTACTTC. V and J are TRBV7-9 and TRBJ2-7; D call uncertain. The V gene's germline CDR1 is SEHNR and CDR2 FQNEAQ (reference sequence). The CDR3 is 12 residues long. Trimming shortened V by 5 bases and J by 11 bases, and 16 bases separated the two germline ends.

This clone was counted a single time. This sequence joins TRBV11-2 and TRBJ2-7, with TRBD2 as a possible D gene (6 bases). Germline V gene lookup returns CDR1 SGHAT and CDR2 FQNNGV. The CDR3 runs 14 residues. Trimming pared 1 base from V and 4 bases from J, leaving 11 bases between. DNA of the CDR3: TGTGCCAGCAGCTTAGCCCGGGGGTCGTACGAGCAGTACTTC. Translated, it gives CASSLARGSYEQYF.

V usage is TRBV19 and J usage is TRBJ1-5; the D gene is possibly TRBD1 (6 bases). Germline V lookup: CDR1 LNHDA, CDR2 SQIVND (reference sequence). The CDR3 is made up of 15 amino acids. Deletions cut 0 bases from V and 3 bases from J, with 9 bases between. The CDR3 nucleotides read TGTGCCAGTAGTATAGAAGGGGGGCTCAATCAGCCCCAGCATTTT. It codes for CASSIEGGLNQPQHF.